This TCR beta chain was identified in a study of blood T cell repertoires in COVID-19. The germline CDR1 and CDR2 sequences are LNHDA and SQIVND (reference sequence). This CDR3 has 15 residues. J gave up 5 bases and V 4 bases, and 5 bases lay outside the gene matches. Profiled with immunoSEQ multiplex PCR; TCRdb holds only in-frame clones, not every one. The table has about 160,000 clones, approximately 80% seen once. The TCR originated in a woman older than 75 with acute or convalescent COVID-19. The sequencing input was peripheral blood. The rearrangement joins TRBV19 to TRBJ2-5; 12 bases align to TRBD2. CDR3 residues: CASSTSGGAGETQYF. CDR3 in DNA: TGTGCCAGTAGTACTAGCGGGGGGGCCGGGGAGACCCAGTACTTC.